This TCR beta chain was sequenced during a study of blood T cell repertoires in COVID-19 (dated by TCRdb to the early 2020s). With regard to the full study: Collaborator samples came from the United States, Italy and Spain and covered acute and convalescent phases of COVID-19. The material from the prospective study consisted of cDNA or gDNA derived from T cells, B-cell-depleted T cells, or PBMCs. Subjects who had been exposed to COVID-19, were actively infected with it, or had recovered from it provided the deeply sampled blood TCRbeta repertoires that made up the dataset. The repertoires were released in a freely available public database meant as a resource for research on the immune response to SARS-CoV-2. Samples were obtained from the ongoing ImmuneRACE study (first 160 participants) and from over 1,000 subjects provided by 6 global collaborators. A de-identified subject ID, COVID-19 status, age in years and sex were almost always included in the sample metadata. Where HLA class I and class II types were available, the types were taken from metadata supplied by the sample provider, not from assay-based typing.

What the authors observed across the whole study: Clinical and demographic metadata were provided uncurated, with the amount varying by source and participant.

TCRbeta CDR3 regions were amplified from genomic DNA using the immunoSEQ Assay, a bias-controlled multiplex PCR. The source study handled its data this way. The number of nucleated cells in each sample was estimated from the amplification of reference gene primers within the assay. To quantify the absolute abundance of each unique TCRbeta CDR3 rearrangement, sequence reads were collapsed and filtered. Productive Simpson clonality was computed per sample as the square root of Simpson's diversity index over productive rearrangements. TCRdb limited this immuneACCESS table to in-frame rearrangements with V and J called. A share of clones is missing; checked studies link under half to unresolved V genes, and the rest is unexplained. For V, J and clone size, that table is used; D and trimming come from the DNA. The sample table holds a few hundred thousand clones, of which roughly 90% were seen once. The ten largest clones represent approximately 9% of the sample.

From a lookup of the germline V gene, CDR1 and CDR2 are SGHRS and YFSETQ. The CDR3 goes from the cysteine to the phenylalanine over 15 residues. Only the CDR3 part of the read is kept: 45 bases, read in frame from the first base. Relative to germline, V is missing 2 bases and J is missing 4 bases, with 5 bases of the junction outside any gene match. Note on this clone: Its specific antigen is unknown. One base away there is no much larger clone; base qualities are not given.

Participants in the prospective study were aged roughly 18 to 100 years, lived in 20 to 25 United States geographic areas, and enrolled through a virtual design. Cohort assignment in the prospective study relied on participant-reported clinical history from a screening survey and a study questionnaire. Recovered participants in ImmuneRACE Cohort 3 were defined by two consecutive negative NP/OP PCR tests, clearance by a healthcare professional, or resolution of symptoms. Mobile phlebotomists in the prospective study collected whole blood, serum and a nasopharyngeal or oropharyngeal swab from every participant. Over an approximately two-month period, participants in the prospective study had the option of providing additional blood draws and questionnaires. Blood samples from the prospective study were shipped frozen or at room temperature prior to DNA extraction.

The rearrangement joined TRBV5-1 to TRBJ2-3, and TRBD2 aligns with 9 junction nucleotides. Sequencing was carried out using PBMCs or T cells enriched from blood (not recorded which). The TCR comes from a man in his forties or fifties who had recovered from COVID-19. The CDR3 protein is CASSFGAGGPDTQYF. The nucleotide sequence reads as follows: TGCGCCAGCAGCTTCGGGGCGGGAGGGCCAGATACGCAGTATTTT.